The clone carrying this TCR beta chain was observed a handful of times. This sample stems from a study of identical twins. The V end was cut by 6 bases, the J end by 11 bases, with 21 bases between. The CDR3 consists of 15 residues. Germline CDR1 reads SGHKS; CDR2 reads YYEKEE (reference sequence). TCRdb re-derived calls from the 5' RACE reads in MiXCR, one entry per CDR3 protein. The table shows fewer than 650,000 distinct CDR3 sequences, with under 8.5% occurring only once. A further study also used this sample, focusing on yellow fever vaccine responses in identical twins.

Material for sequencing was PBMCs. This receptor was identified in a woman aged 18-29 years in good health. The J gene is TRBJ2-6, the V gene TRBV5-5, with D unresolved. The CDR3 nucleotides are TGTGCCAGCAACGGATATGCCCTCCACAACGACGTCCTGACTTTC. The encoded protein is CASNGYALHNDVLTF.